This T cell receptor beta chain derives from a study of blood T cell repertoires in COVID-19. As for the study in general: Acute and convalescent COVID-19 samples came from the United States, Italy and Spain. PBMCs, B-cell-depleted T cells, or T cells provided the cDNA or gDNA that made up the material.

Everyone who took part was roughly 18 to 89 years old, and they came from about 25 US areas. The CDR3 is made up of 16 amino acids. Germline-derived CDR1 and CDR2 are MGHRA and YSYEKL. V dropped 4 bases and J dropped 2 bases, with 14 bases sitting between them. In the original processing: Scientists estimated how many nucleated cells there were by amplifying reference gene primers. Sequencing was performed with immunoSEQ multiplex PCR; in TCRdb, only in-frame clones are kept and a portion is missing. Clonal size and the V and J genes are those of that table, whereas D and trimming came from the DNA. The table lists 200,000 to 250,000 clones, more than 75% of them singletons.

The sequence derives from a woman between 50 and 59 years old who had recovered from COVID-19. This sequence joins TRBV4-1 and TRBJ2-2; D is possibly TRBD1 (6 bases). Sequenced sample: PBMCs or T cells enriched from blood (not recorded which). The CDR3 protein is CASSPLGQTNTGELFF. For the CDR3, the DNA is TGCGCCAGCAGCCCGCTCGGACAGACTAACACCGGGGAGCTGTTTTTT.